This is a list of T cell receptor beta chains from one sample in a study of T cell repertoires in cytomegalovirus infection. A single record per CDR3 protein comes from TCRdb applying MiXCR to the reads. The sample shows roughly 250,000 distinct CDR3 sequences, 10% to 15% of them seen only once. Sequenced: PBMCs. The origin of the receptors is a human donor in good health (CMV status not recorded). Some clones in this sample may be carry-over from other donors' samples. Each CDR3 is given with its conserved first and last residue. A D gene is named only where the DNA matches it firmly. Clone size is shown for a subset of rows, as once, few, many or a class of expanded clone.

V,D,J,size,DNA,CDR3
TRBV4-1,.,TRBJ2-5,many,TGCGCCAGCAGCCAAGGACGAGGGGTGGGGGAGGAGACCCAGTACTTC,CASSQGRGVGEETQYF
TRBV7-2,.,TRBJ1-1,many,TGTGCCAGCAGCCGCTATAACAGGAACACTGAAGCTTTCTTT,CASSRYNRNTEAFF
TRBV7-2,.,TRBJ1-4,many,TGTGCCAGCAGCCTCTCTCAACAGGATAAACTGTTTTTT,CASSLSQQDKLFF
TRBV11-2,.,TRBJ2-7,many,TGTGCCAGCAGCTCACGAATCGACTCCTACGAGCAGTACTTC,CASSSRIDSYEQYF
TRBV5-1,.,TRBJ1-2,.,TGCGCCAGCAGTCCCGACAGAGCCCTGAGCTATGGCTACACCTTC,CASSPDRALSYGYTF
TRBV9,.,TRBJ1-1,few,TGTGCCAGCAGCGTAGATGGGCGGCTAGCGAACACTGAAGCTTTCTTT,CASSVDGRLANTEAFF
TRBV14,.,TRBJ1-3,many,TGTGCCAGCAGCCAAGGACACGGCGGGAGAAACACCATATATTTT,CASSQGHGGRNTIYF
TRBV12-3/TRBV12-4,.,TRBJ2-1,many,TGTGCCAGCATCCAATCCTACAATGAGCAGTTCTTC,CASIQSYNEQFF
TRBV7-2,.,TRBJ1-2,many,TGTGCCAGCAGCTTAGGGGTAGGGGGCTACACCTTC,CASSLGVGGYTF
TRBV11-2,.,TRBJ1-4,few,TGTGCCAGCAGCTTAGTTACACTCACGAATGAAAAACTGTTTTTT,CASSLVTLTNEKLFF
TRBV7-2,TRBD1,TRBJ1-5,many,TGTGCCAGCAGCCGGACCGGGACAGGGGCAATAGATACGCAGCATTTT,CASSRTGTGAIDTQHF
TRBV19,.,TRBJ1-3,many,TGTGCCAGTAGTACAAGGACCCGTAGCTCTGGAAACACCATATATTTT,CASSTRTRSSGNTIYF
TRBV6-2/TRBV6-3,.,TRBJ1-6,many,TGTGCCAGCAGTCCACAAGGTGTACTGTCACCCCTCCACTTT,CASSPQGVLSPLHF
TRBV7-2,.,TRBJ2-5,many,TGTGCCAGCAGCGTTGGGACACAAGAGACCCAGTACTTC,CASSVGTQETQYF
TRBV5-6,.,TRBJ2-7,few,TGTGCCAGCAGCTTGAGCTTCCCCCCCTACGAGCAGTACTTC,CASSLSFPPYEQYF
TRBV5-1,TRBD1,TRBJ1-6,.,TGCGCCAGCAGTGACAGGGTGGATTCACCCCTCCACTTT,CASSDRVDSPLHF
TRBV11-2,.,TRBJ2-2,many,TGTGCCAGCACCTCCCGGGCCTTAGGCGCCGGGGAGCTGTTTTTT,CASTSRALGAGELFF
TRBV20-1,TRBD2,TRBJ2-3,.,TGCAGTTTCCTGTCACTAGCGTTGAACACAGATACGCAGTATTTT,CSFLSLALNTDTQYF
TRBV19,TRBD2,TRBJ2-1,few,TGTGCCAGTAGCCCACTAGCGGGAGGGCCTGCGGAGCAGTTCTTC,CASSPLAGGPAEQFF
TRBV6-6,.,TRBJ2-3,many,TGTGCCGTCTGGTTAGGGGGCACAGATACGCAGTATTTT,CAVWLGGTDTQYF
TRBV19,.,TRBJ1-5,many,TGTGCCAGTAGTATAGAACAGCAGCCCCAGCATTTT,CASSIEQQPQHF
TRBV6-6,.,TRBJ1-6,many,TGTGCCAGCAGTTATGATCCGGGCCGATTGGATTCACCCCTCCACTTT,CASSYDPGRLDSPLHF
TRBV7-7,TRBD1,TRBJ2-5,.,TGTGCCAGCAGCCCTCCAGGGGGCCCCCAAGAGACCCAGTACTTC,CASSPPGGPQETQYF
TRBV11-3,TRBD1,TRBJ1-6,many,TGTGCCAGCAGCGCCCGACAGGGGGCGGGTAATTCACCCCTCCACTTT,CASSARQGAGNSPLHF
TRBV7-2,TRBD1,TRBJ2-3,many,TGTGCCAGCAGCTTAGCAGGGACAGCGGTCACAGATACGCAGTATTTT,CASSLAGTAVTDTQYF
TRBV12-5,.,TRBJ2-7,.,TGTGCTAGTGGGGCTCTCGGGCCCCCTGACGAGCAGTACTTC,CASGALGPPDEQYF
TRBV6-5,TRBD1,TRBJ1-4,.,TGTGCCAGCAGTTTCACAGGGGGCCGGGAAAAACTGTTTTTT,CASSFTGGREKLFF
TRBV12-3/TRBV12-4,.,TRBJ2-5,.,TGTGCCAGCAGTCCTAGGGGGGCAGGGAGGGAGACCCAGTACTTC,CASSPRGAGRETQYF
TRBV20-1,TRBD1,TRBJ1-4,.,TGCAGTGCTCTAGGACAGGGGGCTGGTGAAAAACTGTTTTTT,CSALGQGAGEKLFF
TRBV28,.,TRBJ1-2,.,TGTGCCAGCAGGGAAAAGCCTAACTATGGCTACACCTTC,CASREKPNYGYTF
TRBV28,.,TRBJ1-2,.,TGTGCCAGCAGTTTATTAGAACTGGGCGGCTACACCTTC,CASSLLELGGYTF
TRBV7-2,TRBD2,TRBJ2-5,many,TGTGCCAGCAGCTGGGGGGGAAGACAAGAGACCCAGTACTTC,CASSWGGRQETQYF
TRBV19,TRBD1,TRBJ2-1,once,TGTGCCAGTAGTATAGAAGGGGGCCGCTCCTACAATGAGCAGTTCTTC,CASSIEGGRSYNEQFF
TRBV6-2/TRBV6-3,.,TRBJ1-5,many,TGTGCCAGCAGCCAGGGTAAGAACAATCAGCCCCAGCATTTT,CASSQGKNNQPQHF
TRBV20-1,.,TRBJ1-1,few,TGCAGTGCTAGGCCGGCCCAGAACACTGAAGCTTTCTTT,CSARPAQNTEAFF
TRBV7-2,TRBD1,TRBJ1-1,many,TGTGCCAGCAGCTCGACAGGGGGCGAAGCTTTCTTT,CASSSTGGEAFF
TRBV7-3,TRBD2,TRBJ2-5,.,TGTGCCAGCAGCCCTAGCGGGAGGGCCGTTCCCCAGTACTTC,CASSPSGRAVPQYF
TRBV28,TRBD2,TRBJ2-1,few,TGTGCCAGCAGCTCACCGCATGGGACTAGCGGCGACAATGAGCAGTTCTTC,CASSSPHGTSGDNEQFF
TRBV28,.,TRBJ1-5,.,TGTGCCAGCAGACTGACAGGCGTAAATCAGCCCCAGCATTTT,CASRLTGVNQPQHF
TRBV7-2,.,TRBJ2-5,many,TGTGCCAGCAGCTTAGACCTGTACCAAGAGACCCAGTACTTC,CASSLDLYQETQYF
TRBV28,TRBD2,TRBJ2-3,.,TGTGCCAGCAGTTACCGGGGGGGTCCAGATACGCAGTATTTT,CASSYRGGPDTQYF
TRBV7-2,.,TRBJ2-1,many,TGTGCCAGCAGCTTAGAGTTTAGTGAGCAGTTCTTC,CASSLEFSEQFF
TRBV2,.,TRBJ1-2,.,TGTGCCAGCAGGGACGGGGTCTATGGCTACACCTTC,CASRDGVYGYTF
TRBV7-8,.,TRBJ2-7,many,TGTGCGTCTCGTGTGCAGGTAGAATCCTACGAGCAGTACTTC,CASRVQVESYEQYF
TRBV28,.,TRBJ2-1,few,TGTGCCAGCATCGGCCCCGGCCCTCCCAATGAGCAGTTCTTC,CASIGPGPPNEQFF
TRBV20-1,.,TRBJ2-4,many,TGCAGTGGAGAAACAGACAAAAACATTCAGTACTTC,CSGETDKNIQYF
TRBV7-7,TRBD1,TRBJ2-1,many,TGTGCCAGCAGCACTACTGACAGGGGGCATGAGCAGTTCTTC,CASSTTDRGHEQFF
TRBV19,TRBD2,TRBJ2-7,many,TGTGCCAGTAGGGAGAGGAGCGGGAGCCCCTACGAGCAGTACTTC,CASRERSGSPYEQYF
TRBV5-1,.,TRBJ1-4,.,TGCGCCAGCAGCTTGGTCCAGAATGAAAAACTGTTTTTT,CASSLVQNEKLFF
TRBV28,.,TRBJ2-7,.,TGTGCCAGCACCACGGCGACCTACGAGCAGTACTTC,CASTTATYEQYF
TRBV20-1,TRBD1,TRBJ1-2,few,TGCAGTGCTAAAACAGGGGTTACCTATGGCTACACCTTC,CSAKTGVTYGYTF
TRBV20-1,TRBD1,TRBJ1-5,.,TGCAGTGCTAGTAGGGACAGGGTTCAGCCCCAGCATTTT,CSASRDRVQPQHF
TRBV6-2/TRBV6-3,.,TRBJ2-1,few,TGTGCCAGCAGTTACTCGAAGTCCGGGATGAATGAGCAGTTCTTC,CASSYSKSGMNEQFF
TRBV6-1,.,TRBJ2-1,many,TGTGCCAGCCAGGGGTCAATCGATGAGCAGTTCTTC,CASQGSIDEQFF
TRBV20-1,.,TRBJ1-1,few,TGCAGTGCTATTGGACAGTCTGAAGCTTTCTTT,CSAIGQSEAFF